This T cell receptor beta chain is drawn from a study of blood T cells in healthy people across ages. The germline CDR1 and CDR2 sequences are SGHRS and YFSETQ. CDR3 length: 14 residues. The V gene lost 0 bases and the J gene lost 9 bases, with 13 bases spanning the gap. Next came a second PCR, run for roughly 6 to 11 cycles, which used a sample-barcoded 5' primer along with a J-beta primer mix. From the 5' RACE reads, TCRdb called clonotypes with MiXCR, one entry per CDR3 protein. The data contain more than 800,000 distinct CDR3 sequences, 29% of them singletons. The sample was blood. The clonotype originates from a woman of 80 years or more in good health. The chain carries TRBV5-1 and TRBJ2-1; D may be TRBD1 (5 bases). CDR3 nucleotides: TGCGCCAGCAGCTTGGAGTTAGGACACACTGAGCAGTTCTTC. Translated: CASSLELGHTEQFF.